This T cell receptor (beta chain) originates from a study of cytomegalovirus exposure and HLA in healthy donors. In the PCR, 60 Vbeta and 13 Jbeta primers were used. Generated by immunoSEQ multiplex PCR, the TCRdb table keeps only in-frame clones and is missing some. Of 110,000 or so clones listed, under 90% are singletons. Germline-derived CDR1 and CDR2 are MNHEY and SMNVEV (reference sequence). V trimming: 0 bases; J trimming: 6 bases; junction bases outside the gene matches: 4. This CDR3 region has 16 residues. To note about this clone: Its antigen is as yet unknown.

The study, taken as a whole, reports: TCR beta chains numbering about 160 were designated cytomegalovirus-associated.

Specimen: PBMCs. This sequence joins TRBV27 and TRBJ2-1; 11 bases line up with TRBD2. The receptor was derived from a woman under 30 in good health and CMV-seronegative. This chain's CDR3 is CASSLSRLAGINEQFF. The DNA of the CDR3 is TGTGCCAGCAGTTTATCTCGACTAGCGGGGATCAATGAGCAGTTCTTC.